This T cell receptor (beta chain) is from a study of T cell changes during pregnancy in multiple sclerosis (dated by TCRdb to the late 2010s). About the investigation overall: In women with multiple sclerosis, the researchers looked at how the T cell repertoire shifted as pregnancy progressed.

The library was built by means of the immunoSEQ multiplex PCR assay. The clones in this table, taken by TCRdb from immuneACCESS, are in-frame only. Not every clone is retained; where verified, under half of the shortfall comes from an unresolved V gene, and the cause of the rest is unknown. The sample table holds around 56,000 clones, of which about nine tenths were seen once. 2% to 2.5% of the sample is taken by the ten largest. V ends up 6 bases short and J 6 bases short, with an unmatched junction base count of 9. Via the germline V gene, CDR1 is MDHEN and CDR2 SYDVKM. The CDR3 starts with the cysteine, ends with the phenylalanine, and has 14 residues. Here the CDR3 DNA is all that survives: 42 bases in frame from base 1. Notes on this clone: This clone's antigen is unknown. Base-call qualities are not available, and no considerably larger clone is one nucleotide away.

This receptor chain uses TRBV28 and TRBJ2-7, with 9 middle bases fitting TRBD1. The receptor comes from a female donor in good health, enrolled as a control in a pregnancy study. Sequenced material: peripheral blood, taken in the first trimester of pregnancy. The DNA sequence is given as TGTGCCAGCAGCGTGGGGGACAGGGAGGGCGAGCAGTACTTC. It specifies CASSVGDREGEQYF. With the rest looked up from the reference TRBV28 and TRBJ2-7 genes rather than sequenced, the full variable domain is DVKVTQSSRYLVKRTGEKVFLECVQDMDHENMFWYRQDPGLGLRLIYFSYDVKMKEKGDIPEGYSVSREKKERFSLILESASTNQTSMYLCASSVGDREGEQYFGPGTRLTVT.